The next 23 T cell receptor beta chains were all read from a single sample in a study of T cell changes during pregnancy in multiple sclerosis. Repertoires were generated with immunoSEQ multiplex PCR, while TCRdb's copy carries only in-frame clones and drops some. The sample includes roughly 16,000 clones, nearly 90% of them seen just once. Sequencing was performed on CD8+ T cells from peripheral blood mononuclear cells, taken after pregnancy. The receptors shown here come from a female donor in good health, enrolled as a control in a pregnancy study.

The genes are TRBV6-1 and TRBJ1-2; D gene uncertain. CDR1 and CDR2 (germline): MNHNS, SASEGT. The CDR3 extends over 15 amino acids. V lost 0 bases and J 3 bases, leaving 11 bases between the germline ends. The CDR3 spells CASSEARGKDYGYTF. The CDR3 DNA is TGTGCCAGCAGTGAAGCGCGAGGGAAGGACTATGGCTACACCTTC.

The V call is TRBV6-5, the J call TRBJ1-1; TRBD1 might be the D (5 bases). Germline V gives CDR1 MNHEY, CDR2 SVGAGI. Trimming took off 2 bases at V and 9 bases at J, with 16 bases between the two ends. This CDR3 region has 14 residues. CDR3 bases: TGTGCCAGCAGTTACAGTGGGACGGGGGGTAAAGCTTTCTTT. As protein: CASSYSGTGGKAFF.

Here the CDR3 reads CASTVGGNTGELFF. The CDR3, as DNA: TGTGCCAGCACTGTAGGGGGAAACACCGGGGAGCTGTTTTTT. V and J are TRBV27 and TRBJ2-2, with D perhaps TRBD1 (6 bases). Germline assignment: CDR1 MNHEY and CDR2 SMNVEV (reference sequence). The CDR3 loop spans 14 amino acids. V lost 7 bases and J 2 bases, leaving 11 bases between the germline ends.

The V gene is TRBV19, the J gene TRBJ1-2; D gene unclear. V was trimmed by 5 bases and J by 5 bases, leaving 15 bases between them. Germline V CDR1 and CDR2: LNHDA, SQIVND (reference sequence). CDR3 size: 14 residues. The CDR3 DNA reads TGTGCCAGTAGTCTTGCAGTCCGGGAATATGGCTACACCTTC. This gives the protein CASSLAVREYGYTF.

This clone was detected once. The J gene is TRBJ1-1, the V gene TRBV27; TRBD1 aligns across 7 bases. CDR3 length: 14 residues. Germline V lookup: CDR1 MNHEY, CDR2 SMNVEV (reference sequence). V dropped 6 bases and J dropped 4; count of bases not matched to a gene: 8. The CDR3 sequence is CASSRQGSATEAFF. The CDR3 DNA follows: TGTGCCAGCAGCCGACAGGGAAGTGCCACTGAAGCTTTCTTT.

J is TRBJ1-5 and V is TRBV2; 8 nucleotides align to TRBD1. CDR1 and CDR2 from the germline V gene are SNHLY and FYNNEI. Trimming at V came to 6 bases and at J to 5 bases, leaving 6 bases not matched to a gene. The CDR3 contains 14 residues. CDR3 DNA sequence: TGTGCCAGCAGGACCAGGGGGCCCGATCAGCCCCAGCATTTT. Translating it yields CASRTRGPDQPQHF.

The chain recombines TRBV7-2 with TRBJ2-2; unclear D gene. Trimming pared 1 base from V and 8 bases from J, leaving 5 bases between. Germline CDR1 SGHTA, CDR2 FQGNSA. The CDR3 sequence is 12 residues long. As DNA, the CDR3 is TGTGCCAGCAGCTTAGGGCTGGGGGAGCTGTTTTTT. This sequence encodes CASSLGLGELFF.

The rearrangement uses TRBV6-1 and TRBJ2-3; TRBD2 matches at 9 bases. The CDR3 is 15 residues long. V lost 2 bases to trimming and J lost 4 bases; unmatched junction nucleotides: 4. Germline CDR1 is MNHNS and CDR2 is SASEGT. The CDR3 sequence is CASSEFSGSADTQYF. In DNA form, the CDR3 reads TGTGCCAGCAGTGAATTTAGCGGGAGCGCAGATACGCAGTATTTT.

The CDR3 protein is CAWSVGHEAFF. CDR3 nucleotide sequence: TGTGCCTGGAGTGTGGGGCATGAAGCTTTCTTT. The genes are TRBV30 and TRBJ1-1; D possibly corresponds to TRBD1 (5 bases). Trimming shortened V by 0 bases and J by 7 bases, and 6 bases separated the two germline ends. The CDR3 length is 11 residues. The V gene's germline CDR1 is GTSNPN and CDR2 SVGIG (reference sequence).

V usage is TRBV7-9 and J usage is TRBJ1-1, with TRBD1 matching over 7 bases. The CDR3 is 16 amino acids. Germline-derived CDR1 and CDR2 are SEHNR and FQNEAQ (reference sequence). Germline trimming cut 5 bases from V and 1 base from J; bases unmatched to any gene: 10. The CDR3 DNA reads TGTGCCAGCAGCCCTAATACAGGGGCCAGGAACACTGAAGCTTTCTTT. Encoded protein: CASSPNTGARNTEAFF.

In this sample, this clone turned up a few times. The V gene is TRBV7-8, the J gene TRBJ2-1; D might be TRBD2 (6 bases). This CDR3 region has 15 residues. The germline CDR1 and CDR2 sequences are SGHVS and FQNEAQ. Between the trimmed V and J ends, which lost 4 bases and 2 bases, there was a span of 12 bases. CDR3 in amino acids: CASSSGEAAYNEQFF. For the CDR3, the DNA is TGTGCCAGCAGCTCTGGGGAGGCGGCCTACAATGAGCAGTTCTTC.

The V gene is TRBV7-6, the J gene TRBJ1-1; D may be TRBD1 (5 bases). Trimming took 3 bases from V and 1 from J, leaving 15 bases between them. The CDR3 has 16 residues. CDR1 and CDR2 (germline): SGHVS, FNYEAQ. CDR3: CASSLVSTGQNTEAFF. The CDR3 DNA sequence: TGTGCCAGCAGCTTGGTCAGTACAGGACAGAACACTGAAGCTTTCTTT.

This sequence joins TRBV27 and TRBJ2-3, with 8 bases matching TRBD1. V was clipped by 8 bases and J by 2 bases; unmatched bases: 6. The CDR3 spans 14 residues. Germline-derived CDR1 and CDR2 are MNHEY and SMNVEV (reference sequence). The CDR3 region is CASADRGVTDTQYF. CDR3 coding DNA: TGTGCCAGCGCCGACAGGGGAGTCACAGATACGCAGTATTTT.

The chain recombines TRBV5-1 with TRBJ2-6; no clear D gene. This CDR3 spans 16 amino acids. Trimming shortened V by 6 bases and J by 0 bases, and 13 bases separated the two germline ends. The V gene's germline CDR1 is SGHRS and CDR2 YFSETQ. In DNA, the CDR3 is TGCGCCAGCACCCTAGAGCGTATCTCTGGGGCCAACGTCCTGACTTTC. This gives the protein CASTLERISGANVLTF.

The chain links TRBV6-5 to TRBJ1-5; no clear D gene. The CDR3 sequence is 13 residues long. Trimming took off 5 bases at V and 7 bases at J, with 12 bases between the two ends. The germline V gene has CDR1 MNHEY and CDR2 SVGAGI. In nucleotides, the CDR3 is TGTGCCAGCAGTCTCGGAGGGCACCAGCCCCAGCATTTT. Protein product: CASSLGGHQPQHF.

The gene calls are TRBV7-3 and TRBJ1-1; 7 positions agree with TRBD1. J gave up 0 bases and V 5 bases, and 9 bases lay outside the gene matches. The CDR3 has 16 residues. Germline V gene data show CDR1 as SGHTA and CDR2 as FQGTGA. The DNA of the CDR3 is TGTGCCAGCAGCCGATTTCCGGGACAGATGAACACTGAAGCTTTCTTT. Its protein is CASSRFPGQMNTEAFF.

The genes are TRBV28 and TRBJ2-2; D remains ambiguous. Germline CDR1 is MDHEN and CDR2 is SYDVKM. The CDR3 consists of 13 residues. Trimming pared 5 bases from V and 3 bases from J, leaving 7 bases between. The CDR3 sequence is CASSTTDTGELFF. As DNA, the CDR3 is TGTGCCAGCAGTACCACGGACACCGGGGAGCTGTTTTTT.

The V and J genes are TRBV9 and TRBJ1-2, with TRBD1 identical over 8 bases. Germline V lookup: CDR1 SGDLS, CDR2 YYNGEE. Trimming cost V 3 bases and J 2 bases; bases outside gene matches: 3. CDR3 length: 14 amino acids. CDR3 DNA: TGTGCCAGCAGCGGGACAGGGACGAACTATGGCTACACCTTC. Protein product: CASSGTGTNYGYTF.

This clone occurred a few times. V is TRBV15 and J is TRBJ1-4; D unclear. The V end was cut by 1 base, the J end by 8 bases, with 14 bases between. The CDR3 has 15 residues. Per germline, CDR1 LNHNV and CDR2 YYDKDF (reference sequence). The CDR3 bases are TGTGCCACCAGCAGAGCTGTGGACGGAGGGGAAAAACTGTTTTTT. Its translation: CATSRAVDGGEKLFF.

The V gene is TRBV11-3, the J gene TRBJ1-5; 8 positions match TRBD1. V trimming: 5 bases; J trimming: 6 bases; junction bases outside the gene matches: 15. The CDR3 covers 17 residues. The germline V gene encodes CDR1 SGHNT and CDR2 YENEEA. CDR3 DNA sequence: TGTGCCAGCAGCAGCGTCCACCGGACAGGGCCTTGTCAGCCCCAGCATTTT. Translation: CASSSVHRTGPCQPQHF. The variable domain in full, with the rest retrieved from reference TRBV11-3 and TRBJ1-5, is EAGVVQSPRYKIIEKKQPVAFWCNPISGHNTLYWYLQNLGQGPELLIRYENEEAVDDSQLPKDRFSAERLKGVDSTLKIQPAELGDSAVYLCASSSVHRTGPCQPQHFGDGTRLSIL.

The V call is TRBV2, the J call TRBJ2-7; possible D gene TRBD1, 6 bases. The V end lost 4 bases, the J end lost 5 bases, and 21 bases lay between the germline ends. This CDR3 region has 16 residues. CDR1 and CDR2 from the germline V gene are SNHLY and FYNNEI. CDR3 loop: CASSGDPGTRTDEQYF. CDR3 nucleotide sequence: TGTGCCAGCAGTGGTGACCCGGGGACACGGACTGACGAGCAGTACTTC.

The chain recombines TRBV9 with TRBJ2-3; 9 bases align to TRBD2. Germline CDR1 is SGDLS and CDR2 is YYNGEE. The CDR3 loop spans 18 amino acids. Trimming at V came to 0 bases and at J to 2 bases, leaving 10 bases not matched to a gene. CDR3 residues: CASSVAASGDLNTDTQYF. The DNA of the CDR3 is TGTGCCAGCAGCGTAGCGGCTAGCGGGGACCTAAACACAGATACGCAGTATTTT.

The DNA for the CDR3 is TGTGCCAGCAGCGGAGCCAGCGGGAGCTACAATGAGCAGTTCTTC. Amino acids: CASSGASGSYNEQFF. This sequence joins TRBV9 and TRBJ2-1, with TRBD2 matching over 8 bases. Looked up from germline, CDR1 is SGDLS and CDR2 is YYNGEE. The CDR3 extends over 15 amino acids. V shed 3 bases, J shed 3 bases, and the junction held 5 bases outside the gene matches.